Below, one TCR beta chain is given with its context. The data originate from a study of blood T cell repertoires in COVID-19. Study-level background: Some COVID-19 samples were acute and others convalescent; all came from the United States, Italy and Spain.

In the original processing: Reference gene primer amplification yielded estimated nucleated cell counts. Profiled with immunoSEQ multiplex PCR; TCRdb holds only in-frame clones, not every one. V, J and clone size are taken as reported in that table, and D and trimming were inferred from the DNA itself. The sample has tens of thousands of clones; more than 75% are singletons. The receptor was isolated from a human donor in a cohort sampled during active COVID-19. Sequencing input: peripheral blood.

CDR3 region: CASRAPGQSTDTQYF. The DNA for the CDR3 is TGTGCCAGCAGAGCGCCGGGACAGAGCACAGATACGCAGTATTTT. V usage is TRBV2 and J usage is TRBJ2-3; 7 bases line up with TRBD1. The CDR3 has 15 amino acids. Germline trimming cut 6 bases from V and 0 bases from J; bases unmatched to any gene: 6. Germline lookup yields CDR1 SNHLY and CDR2 FYNNEI.